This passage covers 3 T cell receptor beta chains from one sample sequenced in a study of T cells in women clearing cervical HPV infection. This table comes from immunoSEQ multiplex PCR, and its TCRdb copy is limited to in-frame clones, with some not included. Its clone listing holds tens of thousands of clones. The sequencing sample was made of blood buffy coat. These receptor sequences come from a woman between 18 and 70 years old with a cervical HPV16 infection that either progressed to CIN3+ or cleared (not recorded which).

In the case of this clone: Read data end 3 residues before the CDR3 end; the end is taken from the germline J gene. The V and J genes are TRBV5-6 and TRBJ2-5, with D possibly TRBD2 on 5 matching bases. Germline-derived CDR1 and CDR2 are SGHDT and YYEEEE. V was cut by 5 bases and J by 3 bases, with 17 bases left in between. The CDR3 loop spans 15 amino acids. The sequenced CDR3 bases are TGTGCCAGCAGAATACTTAACGGGGATAAAGAGACC. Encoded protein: CASRILNGDKET. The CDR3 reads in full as CASRILNGDKETQYF. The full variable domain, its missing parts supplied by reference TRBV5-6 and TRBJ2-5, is DAGVTQSPTHLIKTRGQQVTLRCSPKSGHDTVSWYQQALGQGPQFIFQYYEEEERQRGNFPDRFSGHQFPNYSSELNVNALLLGDSALYLCASRILNGDKETQYFGPGTRLLVL.

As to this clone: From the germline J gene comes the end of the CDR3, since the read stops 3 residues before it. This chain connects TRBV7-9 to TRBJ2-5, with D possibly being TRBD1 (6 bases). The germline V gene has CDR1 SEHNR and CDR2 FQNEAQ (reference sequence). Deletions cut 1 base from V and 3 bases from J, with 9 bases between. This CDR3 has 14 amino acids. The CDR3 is CASSLGGLKETQYF. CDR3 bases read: TGTGCCAGCAGCTTAGGGGGGCTCAAAGAGACC.

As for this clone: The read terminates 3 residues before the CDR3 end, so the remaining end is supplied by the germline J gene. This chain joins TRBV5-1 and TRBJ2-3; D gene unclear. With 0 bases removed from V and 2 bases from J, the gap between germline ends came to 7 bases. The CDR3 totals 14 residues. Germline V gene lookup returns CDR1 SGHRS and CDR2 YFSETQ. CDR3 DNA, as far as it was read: TGCGCCAGCAGCTTGGCTGCGGTCACAGATACG. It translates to CASSLAAVTDT. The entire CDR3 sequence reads CASSLAAVTDTQYF.